This TCR beta chain was found in a study of cytomegalovirus exposure and HLA in healthy donors. Whole-study context: Early released data had about 85 million unique TCRs, all coming from HLA-typed donors. Study results and caveats: Researchers reported from a later analysis that most CMV-associated TCR beta chains appeared HLA-restricted. A link between a missense DCLRE1C variant and TCR beta V- and J-gene trimming emerged from a later analysis.

In the PCR, 60 Vbeta and 13 Jbeta primers were used. Assay: immunoSEQ multiplex PCR; the TCRdb copy retains only in-frame clones and omits some. The table includes around 100,000 clones, approximately 80% detected once. In regard to this clone: What it recognizes is unknown.

Trimming cost V 4 bases and J 0 bases; bases outside gene matches: 6. The germline V gene has CDR1 SGHTA and CDR2 FQGNSA. This CDR3 has 16 amino acids. The sequenced material came from PBMCs. The chain combines TRBV7-2 with TRBJ1-5; 7 nucleotides align to TRBD1. The origin of this receptor is a female donor in good health and CMV-seropositive. The CDR3 DNA is TGTGCCAGCAGCTCACAGGGGATCGATAGCAATCAGCCCCAGCATTTT. This sequence encodes CASSSQGIDSNQPQHF.